The 25 T cell receptor beta chains below were found in one sample sequenced in a study of blood T cell repertoires in COVID-19 (dated by TCRdb to about 2020). Receptors were amplified or captured by the immunoSEQ multiplex PCR assay. The table comes from immuneACCESS by way of TCRdb, which keeps in-frame sequences with V and J called. Part of the clones is missing from these tables; in studies checked, under half for an unresolved V gene and the rest for unknown reasons. Across this sample there are approximately 150,000 clones, with approximately 86% seen only once. In total, the top ten clones hold approximately 4% of the sample. The sample consisted of PBMCs or T cells enriched from blood (not recorded which). These TCRs come from a woman in her 40s who had been exposed to COVID-19.

The sample holds a few counts of this clone. The chain uses TRBV9 and TRBJ2-7; a possible D gene is TRBD1 (7 bases). The V end lost 0 bases, the J end lost 3 bases, and 19 bases lay between the germline ends. The CDR3 is 17 amino acids. The germline V gene has CDR1 SGDLS and CDR2 YYNGEE. CDR3: CASSVGDWGRGSYEQYF. The CDR3, as DNA: TGTGCCAGCAGCGTAGGGGACTGGGGCAGGGGGAGCTACGAGCAGTACTTC.

The chain uses TRBV9 and TRBJ2-5; D is possibly TRBD1 (6 bases). There are 14 residues in the CDR3. The V gene's germline CDR1 is SGDLS and CDR2 YYNGEE. V gave up 0 bases and J gave up 7 bases, with 13 bases separating them. CDR3 amino acids: CASSVEVGAGTQYF. The CDR3 nucleotides are TGTGCCAGCAGCGTAGAGGTGGGGGCAGGGACCCAGTACTTC.

The rearrangement links TRBV28 to TRBJ2-7; 8 nucleotides line up with TRBD2. V shed 6 bases and J 4 bases; nucleotides not matched to a gene: 2. The CDR3 has 12 amino acids. Germline lookup yields CDR1 MDHEN and CDR2 SYDVKM. CDR3 loop: CASSLAGYEQYF. CDR3 in DNA: TGTGCCAGCAGCTTAGCGGGGTACGAGCAGTACTTC.

This clone occurred once. The chain recombines TRBV4-3 with TRBJ2-7; TRBD2 might be the D (5 bases). The CDR3 sequence is 16 residues long. V dropped 0 bases and J dropped 7 bases, with 19 bases sitting between them. CDR1 is LGHNA, CDR2 YSLEER, per germline. The CDR3 reads CASSQDLRVGLGEQYF. The CDR3 DNA reads TGCGCCAGCAGCCAAGATCTGAGGGTGGGCTTGGGGGAGCAGTACTTC.

The chain uses TRBV27 and TRBJ2-1, with 9 bases matching TRBD2. The germline CDR1 and CDR2 sequences are MNHEY and SMNVEV (reference sequence). The length of the CDR3 is 15 residues. Unmatched junction bases numbered 3, after V lost 2 bases and J lost 4 bases. The CDR3 DNA reads as TGTGCCAGCAGTTTAATGGCGGGGGGGTACAATGAGCAGTTCTTC. This gives the protein CASSLMAGGYNEQFF.

This chain joins TRBV7-9 and TRBJ1-1; a possible D gene is TRBD1 (5 bases). Germline lookup yields CDR1 SEHNR and CDR2 FQNEAQ (reference sequence). V was clipped by 4 bases and J by 0 bases, with 15 bases between them. The length of the CDR3 is 16 residues. CDR3 region: CASSSPSQALNTEAFF. Here the CDR3 DNA reads TGTGCCAGCAGCTCGCCGTCACAGGCTTTGAACACTGAAGCTTTCTTT. Together with reference TRBV7-9 and TRBJ1-1, the CDR3 gives the full variable domain: DTGVSQNPRHKITKRGQNVTFRCDPISEHNRLYWYRQTLGQGPEFLTYFQNEAQLEKSRLLSDRFSAERPKGSFSTLEIQRTEQGDSAMYLCASSSPSQALNTEAFFGQGTRLTVV.

A few counts support this clone. This chain uses TRBV6-5 with TRBJ2-1, with D possibly TRBD2 on 6 matching bases. Germline assignment: CDR1 MNHEY and CDR2 SVGAGI. The CDR3 totals 13 residues. V lost 6 bases and J lost 8, with 14 bases in between. The CDR3 here is CASSRRLVDEQFF. CDR3 nucleotides: TGTGCCAGCAGCCGGAGACTAGTCGATGAGCAGTTCTTC.

The V gene is TRBV18, the J gene TRBJ1-1, with D perhaps matching TRBD1 (6 bases). The V end was cut by 1 base, the J end by 0 bases, with 9 bases between. Germline values: CDR1 KGHSH, CDR2 LQKENI. The CDR3 length is 15 residues. CDR3 residues: CASSPREGVNTEAFF. The CDR3 DNA sequence: TGTGCCAGCTCACCACGCGAGGGGGTGAACACTGAAGCTTTCTTT.

J is TRBJ1-4 and V is TRBV6-5; TRBD1 is a possible D gene (6 bases). The CDR3 totals 14 residues. V shed 2 bases and J shed 8 bases, with 12 bases lying between them. Germline V gene data show CDR1 as MNHEY and CDR2 as SVGAGI. This CDR3 is CASSYAGEEEKLFF. CDR3 in DNA: TGTGCCAGCAGTTACGCAGGGGAAGAAGAAAAACTGTTTTTT.

This sequence joins TRBV7-3 and TRBJ1-6, with D possibly TRBD1 on 5 matching bases. From germline, CDR1 is SGHTA and CDR2 FQGTGA. Trimming removed 4 bases at V and 10 bases at J, with 14 bases between. The CDR3 spans 14 residues. The CDR3, as DNA: TGTGCCAGCAGCTGGGGCGACAGTCACTCACCCCTCCACTTT. Translating gives CASSWGDSHSPLHF.

This rearrangement joins TRBV19 to TRBJ2-7; 11 positions agree with TRBD1. This CDR3 spans 15 amino acids. Per the germline V gene, CDR1 is LNHDA and CDR2 is SQIVND (reference sequence). Trimming at V came to 6 bases and at J to 5 bases, leaving 9 bases not matched to a gene. The CDR3 is CASSLDRGRIDEQYF. In nucleotides, the CDR3 is TGTGCCAGTAGCCTGGACAGGGGGCGCATAGACGAGCAGTACTTC.

The chain joins TRBV3-1 (or the pseudogene TRBV3-2) to TRBJ2-1; weak D call: TRBD2 (5 bases). Germline V gene sequence: CDR1 LGHDT, CDR2 YNNKEL (reference sequence). Deletions cut 6 bases from V and 9 bases from J, with 15 bases between. The CDR3 runs to 13 residues. CDR3: CASRRRTSAEQFF. The CDR3 nucleotides are TGTGCCAGCAGACGTCGTACTAGTGCTGAGCAGTTCTTC.

The chain employs TRBV5-6 and TRBJ2-3; TRBD2 matches 14 bases. J gave up 5 bases and V 4 bases, and 6 bases lay outside the gene matches. Germline V gene sequence: CDR1 SGHDT, CDR2 YYEEEE. There are 16 residues in the CDR3. The DNA of the CDR3 is TGTGCCAGCAGCCCGGGACTAGCGGGAGTTAGAGATACGCAGTATTTT. Its translation is CASSPGLAGVRDTQYF.

The chain recombines TRBV19 with TRBJ1-2; 9 bases align to TRBD1. J gave up 0 bases and V 6 bases, and 2 bases lay outside the gene matches. Germline V gene sequence: CDR1 LNHDA, CDR2 SQIVND (reference sequence). The length of the CDR3 is 14 residues. CDR3 residues: CASRDRGANYGYTF. In DNA, the CDR3 is TGTGCCAGTAGGGACAGGGGAGCTAACTATGGCTACACCTTC.

The chain recombines TRBV10-1 with TRBJ2-3; 11 nucleotides align to TRBD2. Germline CDR1 WNHNN, CDR2 SYGVQD (reference sequence). CDR3 length equals 15 residues. Trimming at V came to 8 bases and at J to 3 bases, leaving 7 bases not matched to a gene. The CDR3 DNA sequence: TGCGCCAGCGCCCTGACTAGCGGGGAAACAGATACGCAGTATTTT. This sequence encodes CASALTSGETDTQYF.

This chain connects TRBV5-1 to TRBJ2-1; D possibly corresponds to TRBD2 (6 bases). The ends were cut back, 4 bases at V and 6 bases at J, with 17 bases in the middle. The CDR3 loop spans 15 amino acids. Germline CDR1 is SGHRS and CDR2 is YFSETQ. Here the CDR3 reads CASSSTSFRGNEQFF. The CDR3 coding sequence is TGCGCCAGCAGCAGCACTAGCTTTAGGGGCAATGAGCAGTTCTTC.

This clone was found once. In DNA, the CDR3 is TGTGCCATCACGGGTTCAGGGGGAAGCTCCTACGAGCAGTACTTC. Its translation: CAITGSGGSSYEQYF. The chain combines TRBV10-3 with TRBJ2-7, with TRBD1 matching 7 bases. Per the germline V gene, CDR1 is ENHRY and CDR2 is SYGVKD. V was pared by 7 bases and J by 0 bases, with 9 bases of the junction left unmatched. This CDR3 contains 15 residues.

The chain joins TRBV5-1 to TRBJ2-1; TRBD2 might be the D (6 bases). This CDR3 comprises 15 residues. Looked up from germline, CDR1 is SGHRS and CDR2 is YFSETQ. Deletions cut 3 bases from V and 0 bases from J, with 10 bases between. The CDR3 is CASSSAGSSYNEQFF. CDR3 nucleotides: TGCGCCAGCAGCTCGGCGGGGAGCTCCTACAATGAGCAGTTCTTC. Full variable domain (rest looked up from reference TRBV5-1 and TRBJ2-1): KAGVTQTPRYLIKTRGQQVTLSCSPISGHRSVSWYQQTPGQGLQFLFEYFSETQRNKGNFPGRFSGRQFSNSRSEMNVSTLELGDSALYLCASSSAGSSYNEQFFGPGTRLTVL.

The chain employs TRBV19 and TRBJ1-1; a possible D gene is TRBD1 (6 bases). Per the germline V gene, CDR1 is LNHDA and CDR2 is SQIVND (reference sequence). The CDR3 sequence is 14 residues long. V was clipped by 4 bases and J by 7 bases, with 16 bases between them. The CDR3 spells CASSTQGRGLEAFF. CDR3 DNA sequence: TGTGCCAGTAGTACCCAGGGCAGGGGTCTTGAAGCTTTCTTT.

This chain links TRBV29-1 with TRBJ2-4; 7 bases line up with TRBD2. Germline V lookup: CDR1 SQVTM, CDR2 ANQGSEA. The ends lost 6 bases at V and 0 bases at J; junction bases unmatched: 5. This CDR3 has 14 amino acids. CDR3 sequence (DNA): TGCAGCGTCCGGGAGGCCCTAGCCAAAAACATTCAGTACTTC. As protein: CSVREALAKNIQYF.

The chain is built from TRBV28 and TRBJ1-1; D remains ambiguous. Germline V gene lookup returns CDR1 MDHEN and CDR2 SYDVKM. The CDR3 runs 12 residues. V dropped 7 bases and J dropped 6 bases, with 12 bases sitting between them. The CDR3 spells CASNPGIAEAFF. CDR3 sequence (DNA): TGTGCCAGCAACCCCGGGATAGCTGAAGCTTTCTTT.

V is TRBV7-6 and J is TRBJ2-1; 8 bases match TRBD1. The V and J ends lost 1 base and 5 bases, in that order; junction bases with no gene match: 16. Germline V gene data show CDR1 as SGHVS and CDR2 as FNYEAQ. This CDR3 has 19 amino acids. The CDR3 coding sequence is TGTGCCAGCAGCTTAGAGGGAATGGGGGACAGGTCCCGTCACAATGAGCAGTTCTTC. Translation gives CASSLEGMGDRSRHNEQFF. The full variable domain, rest sourced from reference TRBV7-6 and TRBJ2-1, is GAGVSQSPRYKVTKRGQDVALRCDPISGHVSLYWYRQALGQGPEFLTYFNYEAQQDKSGLPNDRFSAERPEGSISTLTIQRTEQRDSAMYRCASSLEGMGDRSRHNEQFFGPGTRLTVL.

The chain combines TRBV24-1 with TRBJ1-4, with a weak D call TRBD1 (6 bases). Trimming pared 2 bases from V and 0 bases from J, leaving 15 bases between. This CDR3 spans 18 amino acids. Germline V gives CDR1 KGHDR, CDR2 SFDVKD. This CDR3 is CATSDCPPTGTTNEKLFF. The DNA of the CDR3 is TGTGCCACCAGTGATTGCCCCCCGACAGGTACAACTAATGAAAAACTGTTTTTT.

The rearrangement uses TRBV11-3 and TRBJ2-7; 9 nucleotides line up with TRBD1. With V trimmed by 4 bases and J by 4 bases, 8 bases remained unmatched. The CDR3 runs 15 residues. The germline CDR1 and CDR2 sequences are SGHNT and YENEEA. The CDR3 bases are TGTGCCAGCAGCTCGGGACAGGGTCAAAGGTACGAGCAGTACTTC. Encoded protein: CASSSGQGQRYEQYF.

The chain employs TRBV4-1 and TRBJ1-1, with 9 bases identical to TRBD1. V was pared by 6 bases and J by 1 base, with 3 bases of the junction left unmatched. Germline values: CDR1 MGHRA, CDR2 YSYEKL. The CDR3 totals 14 residues. CDR3 sequence (DNA): TGCGCCAGCAGGCGGGGACAGGGGAACACTGAAGCTTTCTTT. Its translation is CASRRGQGNTEAFF.